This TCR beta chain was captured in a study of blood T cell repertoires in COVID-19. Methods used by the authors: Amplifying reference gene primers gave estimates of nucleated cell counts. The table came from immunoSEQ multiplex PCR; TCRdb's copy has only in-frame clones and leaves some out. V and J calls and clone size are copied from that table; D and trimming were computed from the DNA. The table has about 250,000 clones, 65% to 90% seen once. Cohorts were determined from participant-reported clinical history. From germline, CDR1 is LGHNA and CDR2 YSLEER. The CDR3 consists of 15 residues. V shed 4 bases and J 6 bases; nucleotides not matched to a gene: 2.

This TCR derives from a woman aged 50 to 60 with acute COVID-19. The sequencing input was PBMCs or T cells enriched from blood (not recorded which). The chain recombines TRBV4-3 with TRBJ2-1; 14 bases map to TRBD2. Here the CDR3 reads CASSRGTSGGNEQFF. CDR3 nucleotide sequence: TGCGCCAGCAGCCGGGGGACTAGCGGGGGCAATGAGCAGTTCTTC.